The 20 T cell receptor beta chains below were found in one sample sequenced in a study of blood T cell repertoires in COVID-19. Only in-frame clones appear in the TCRdb table, and some are missing; sequencing was by immunoSEQ multiplex PCR. The table shows approximately 170,000 clones, with around 85% occurring only once. The sequenced material came from peripheral blood. The receptors were sampled from a woman in her sixties or seventies with COVID-19, enrolled during active disease.

V and J are TRBV19 and TRBJ2-3; D might be TRBD1 (6 bases). The V and J ends lost 5 bases and 3 bases respectively, with 9 bases between them. The length of the CDR3 is 13 residues. The germline gives CDR1 LNHDA, CDR2 SQIVND (reference sequence). CDR3 region: CASSLTGTDTQYF. The DNA for the CDR3 is TGTGCCAGTAGTTTAACAGGGACAGATACGCAGTATTTT.

This clone was seen a few times. V gene TRBV28 combines with J gene TRBJ1-2, with TRBD1 as a possible D gene (6 bases). The CDR3 extends over 13 amino acids. Germline V CDR1 and CDR2: MDHEN, SYDVKM. V dropped 6 bases and J dropped 7 bases, with 15 bases sitting between them. The CDR3: CASRPPAGVGYTF. CDR3 nucleotide sequence: TGTGCCAGCAGACCCCCGGCAGGGGTTGGCTACACCTTC.

This clone was seen more than once but under ten times. V is TRBV18 and J is TRBJ1-1; the D is unclear. Deletions cut 6 bases from V and 0 bases from J, with 8 bases between. Germline assignment: CDR1 KGHSH and CDR2 LQKENI. The CDR3 is made up of 13 amino acids. CDR3 nucleotide sequence: TGTGCCAGCTCGCCAGTCATGAACACTGAAGCTTTCTTT. This encodes CASSPVMNTEAFF.

V and J are TRBV7-3 and TRBJ2-3; TRBD1 matches at 7 bases. Germline V gene data show CDR1 as SGHTA and CDR2 as FQGTGA. The CDR3 is 15 amino acids. J gave up 4 bases and V 1 base, and 5 bases lay outside the gene matches. CDR3 bases: TGTGCCAGCAGCTTAATGGCGCAGGGGGCAGATACGCAGTATTTT. Its translation is CASSLMAQGADTQYF.

This clone has just one count. J is TRBJ2-1 and V is TRBV10-3, with TRBD2 identical over 8 bases. The V gene's germline CDR1 is ENHRY and CDR2 SYGVKD. V lost 6 bases, J lost 4 bases, and 11 bases stayed unmatched. This CDR3 spans 16 amino acids. The CDR3 DNA is TGTGCCATCAGCACTTCCGGGACTAGAACTTACAATGAGCAGTTCTTC. It is translated as CAISTSGTRTYNEQFF.

The V call is TRBV18, the J call TRBJ2-7; TRBD2 matches 7 bases. V was clipped by 4 bases and J by 0 bases; unmatched bases: 9. The CDR3 is 16 amino acids. Germline loops: CDR1 KGHSH, CDR2 LQKENI. The CDR3 loop reads CASSQIQRGLSYEQYF. The CDR3 DNA reads as TGTGCCAGCTCACAAATCCAGCGGGGACTCTCCTACGAGCAGTACTTC.

The gene calls are TRBV6-1 and TRBJ2-1; 11 bases fit TRBD2. The CDR3 contains 17 residues. Germline-derived CDR1 and CDR2 are MNHNS and SASEGT. V was pared by 3 bases and J by 2 bases, with 6 bases of the junction left unmatched. CDR3 coding DNA: TGTGCCAGCAGTGAGGGACTAGCGGCATGGGCCTACAATGAGCAGTTCTTC. This encodes CASSEGLAAWAYNEQFF.

CDR3 region: CASSFITSGTNEQFF. For the CDR3, the DNA is TGCGCCAGCAGCTTTATCACTAGCGGGACGAATGAGCAGTTCTTC. This rearrangement joins TRBV5-1 to TRBJ2-1; 10 bases are a match to TRBD2. Germline assignment: CDR1 SGHRS and CDR2 YFSETQ. The length of the CDR3 is 15 residues. V lost 2 bases to trimming and J lost 7 bases; unmatched junction nucleotides: 6.

This chain joins TRBV18 and TRBJ2-5; the D gene is possibly TRBD1 (6 bases). Germline V gives CDR1 KGHSH, CDR2 LQKENI. CDR3 length equals 15 residues. Trimming left V 4 bases short and J 1 base short, with 13 bases between. CDR3 sequence: CASSQAGVVQETQYF. The CDR3 region has the DNA TGTGCCAGCTCACAGGCAGGGGTGGTCCAAGAGACCCAGTACTTC.

The table lists this clone with a count of one. The chain recombines TRBV11-2 with TRBJ1-1, with D perhaps TRBD1 (6 bases). The CDR3 is made up of 14 amino acids. Trimming took 0 bases from V and 7 from J, leaving 12 bases between them. Germline-derived CDR1 and CDR2 are SGHAT and FQNNGV. The CDR3 sequence: CASSLDRQGNEAFF. The DNA of the CDR3 is TGTGCCAGCAGCTTAGATCGCCAGGGGAATGAAGCTTTCTTT.

This chain uses TRBV27 with TRBJ2-5; TRBD1 might be the D (6 bases). V was trimmed by 5 bases and J by 1 base, leaving 11 bases between them. In germline, CDR1 is MNHEY, CDR2 SMNVEV (reference sequence). The CDR3 consists of 14 residues. CDR3 DNA sequence: TGTGCCAGCAGTCGCGGACAGCGCCAAGAGACCCAGTACTTC. This translates into CASSRGQRQETQYF.

The V gene is TRBV19, the J gene TRBJ2-7, with 7 bases that match TRBD1. V was clipped by 8 bases and J by 0 bases; unmatched bases: 13. Germline CDR1 is LNHDA and CDR2 is SQIVND (reference sequence). The CDR3 is 16 residues long. CDR3 amino acids: CASRCWSTGTSYEQYF. DNA for the CDR3: TGTGCCAGTCGATGCTGGTCGACAGGGACCTCCTACGAGCAGTACTTC.

The chain is built from TRBV7-2 and TRBJ2-7; maybe TRBD1 (5 bases). CDR1 and CDR2 (germline): SGHTA, FQGNSA. V shed 2 bases and J shed 7 bases, with 9 bases lying between them. The CDR3 runs 12 residues. CDR3 residues: CASSLKGVEQYF. For the CDR3, the DNA is TGTGCCAGCAGCTTAAAAGGGGTAGAGCAGTACTTC.

The table lists this clone with a few counts. The chain carries TRBV18 and TRBJ2-7, with TRBD1 matching over 8 bases. The CDR3 is made up of 14 amino acids. With V trimmed by 3 bases and J by 6 bases, 7 bases remained unmatched. CDR1 is KGHSH, CDR2 LQKENI, per germline. The DNA for the CDR3 is TGTGCCAGCTCACCCCGGACAGGGATCGGCGAGCAGTACTTC. Translation: CASSPRTGIGEQYF.

In DNA, the CDR3 is TGTGCCAGCAGTATATCCGGGGGGCCGTACGAGCAGTACTTC. Protein product: CASSISGGPYEQYF. The V gene is TRBV7-2, the J gene TRBJ2-7, with a weak D call TRBD2 (7 bases). The V end lost 6 bases, the J end lost 4 bases, and 16 bases lay between the germline ends. CDR3 size: 14 residues. Per germline, CDR1 SGHTA and CDR2 FQGNSA. Based on the CDR3 plus reference TRBV7-2 and TRBJ2-7, the full variable domain is GAGVSQSPSNKVTEKGKDVELRCDPISGHTALYWYRQSLGQGLEFLIYFQGNSAPDKSGLPSDRFSAERTGGSVSTLTIQRTQQEDSAVYLCASSISGGPYEQYFGPGTRLTVT.

The chain uses TRBV5-1 and TRBJ1-1; a possible D gene is TRBD1 (5 bases). The CDR3 is made up of 15 amino acids. The germline CDR1 and CDR2 sequences are SGHRS and YFSETQ. Trimming stripped 3 bases from V and 4 bases from J, with 16 bases between. The CDR3 reads CASSSNGGGPTEAFF. CDR3 DNA sequence: TGCGCCAGCAGCTCCAACGGGGGGGGTCCCACTGAAGCTTTCTTT.

The chain has TRBV3-1 (or the pseudogene TRBV3-2) and TRBJ1-4, with 7 bases aligning to TRBD1. CDR3 length: 14 amino acids. V lost 3 bases, J lost 5 bases, and 3 bases stayed unmatched. Germline V lookup: CDR1 LGHDT, CDR2 YNNKEL (reference sequence). The CDR3 sequence is CASSHTGDNEKLFF. The CDR3 DNA follows: TGTGCCAGCAGCCACACAGGGGACAATGAAAAACTGTTTTTT.

The chain combines TRBV10-2 with TRBJ2-7; TRBD2 matches 9 bases. Germline CDR1 is WSHSY and CDR2 is SAAADI. J was trimmed by 5 bases and V by 4 bases; bases with no gene match: 9. There are 15 residues in the CDR3. DNA of the CDR3: TGCGCCAGCAGTGGGTCGGCGGGAGGGCCGGACGAGCAGTACTTC. As protein: CASSGSAGGPDEQYF.

This clone has only one observation. The chain joins TRBV11-3 to TRBJ2-7; possibly TRBD2 for D (5 bases). CDR1 is SGHNT and CDR2 is YENEEA in the germline V gene. The CDR3 spans 17 residues. Trimming cost V 4 bases and J 7 bases, with 26 bases left between them. The DNA for the CDR3 is TGTGCCAGCAGCTCCAGGACTGGAAGCCTTATACCGGGGGAGCAGTACTTC. Its translation is CASSSRTGSLIPGEQYF.

The V call is TRBV10-3, the J call TRBJ2-2, with D maybe TRBD2 (6 bases). This CDR3 region has 13 residues. The V and J ends lost 6 bases and 6 bases respectively, with 11 bases between them. Germline CDR1 ENHRY, CDR2 SYGVKD. The CDR3 coding sequence is TGTGCCATCAGCTCGGGAGATGCCGGGGAGCTGTTTTTT. Protein product: CAISSGDAGELFF.